There are a few counts of the clone carrying this TCR beta chain. This sample is drawn from a study of blood T cell repertoires in COVID-19. Using immunoSEQ multiplex PCR, the repertoire was profiled, and TCRdb retains in-frame clones only, with some absent. The table includes around 150,000 clones, 80% detected once. This CDR3 has 15 residues. V was clipped by 5 bases and J by 2 bases; unmatched bases: 5. From germline, CDR1 is SGHAT and CDR2 FQDESV (reference sequence). The receptor was derived from a woman aged 60-75 years who had recovered from COVID-19. V is TRBV11-1 and J is TRBJ2-3; TRBD1 aligns across 9 bases. What was sequenced was PBMCs or T cells enriched from blood (not recorded which). The CDR3 is CASSHRDRDTDTQYF. The CDR3 region has the DNA TGTGCCAGCAGCCACCGGGACAGGGACACAGATACGCAGTATTTT. Full variable domain (outside the CDR3, taken from reference TRBV11-1 and TRBJ2-3): EAEVAQSPRYKITEKSQAVAFWCDPISGHATLYWYRQILGQGPELLVQFQDESVVDDSQLPKDRFSAERLKGVDSTLKIQPAELGDSAMYLCASSHRDRDTDTQYFGPGTRLTVL.